This passage covers 14 T cell receptor beta chains from one sample sequenced in a study of T-cell reconstitution after alpha-beta-depleted transplantation in children. During its preparation, the TCRbeta library received unique molecular identifiers. MiXCR, run by TCRdb on the PCR reads, gives a single entry per CDR3 protein. The profile covers almost 250,000 distinct CDR3 sequences, with roughly 25% appearing a single time and roughly 2.6% taken by the ten largest. The source material was PBMCs, sampled before TCRalphabeta/CD19-depleted stem cell transplant. The receptors stem from a girl between 2 and 10 years old with Fanconi anemia, due to receive a stem cell transplant.

The sample holds many counts of this clonotype. The V and J genes are TRBV25-1 and TRBJ2-1; TRBD2 is a possible D gene (5 bases). V was shortened by 0 bases and J by 8 bases, with 11 bases between the two germline ends. Germline CDR1 reads MGHDK; CDR2 reads SYGVNS. The CDR3 totals 14 residues. CDR3: CASSEYSWGDEQFF. In DNA, the CDR3 is TGTGCCAGCAGTGAATATAGCTGGGGAGATGAGCAGTTCTTC.

J is TRBJ1-2 and V is TRBV5-1; a possible D gene is TRBD1 (5 bases). V was shortened by 0 bases and J by 10 bases, with 13 bases between the two germline ends. The CDR3 covers 13 residues. The germline V gene has CDR1 SGHRS and CDR2 YFSETQ. The CDR3 reads CASSLGGPRTYTF. The CDR3 DNA sequence: TGCGCCAGCAGCTTGGGGGGACCCCGCACCTACACCTTC.

This clonotype was seen ten or more times. CDR3 region: CASSYSRGDTQYF. Written as DNA, the CDR3 is TGTGCCAGCAGTTACTCGAGGGGGGATACGCAGTATTTT. This rearrangement joins TRBV6-5 to TRBJ2-3; D perhaps matches TRBD1 (6 bases). Trimming removed 0 bases from V and 6 bases from J, with 7 bases in between. The CDR3 totals 13 residues. Germline loops: CDR1 MNHEY, CDR2 SVGAGI.

V usage is TRBV9 and J usage is TRBJ2-2; D is unresolved. Trimming took off 4 bases at V and 6 bases at J, with 7 bases between the two ends. From germline, CDR1 is SGDLS and CDR2 YYNGEE. This CDR3 contains 12 residues. As DNA, the CDR3 is TGTGCCAGCAGCCAGGTGGCCGGGGAGCTGTTTTTT. It is translated as CASSQVAGELFF. The variable domain in full, with the rest retrieved from reference TRBV9 and TRBJ2-2, is DSGVTQTPKHLITATGQRVTLRCSPRSGDLSVYWYQQSLDQGLQFLIQYYNGEERAKGNILERFSAQQFPDLHSELNLSSLELGDSALYFCASSQVAGELFFGEGSRLTVL.

V and J are TRBV27 and TRBJ2-7, with D perhaps matching TRBD1 or TRBD2 (5 bases each). The CDR3 sequence is 13 residues long. Trimming took 6 bases from V and 4 from J, leaving 13 bases between them. CDR1 is MNHEY, CDR2 SMNVEV, per germline (reference sequence). CDR3 DNA sequence: TGTGCCAGCAGCGGGGCAGAGGGGTACGAGCAGTACTTC. This translates into CASSGAEGYEQYF.

V usage is TRBV27 and J usage is TRBJ1-5; D is perhaps TRBD1 (6 bases). Germline V CDR1 and CDR2: MNHEY, SMNVEV (reference sequence). V dropped 1 base and J dropped 6 bases, with 16 bases sitting between them. This CDR3 region has 16 residues. The chain's CDR3 is CASSLWGAEAGQPQHF. DNA for the CDR3: TGTGCCAGCAGTTTATGGGGGGCCGAAGCTGGTCAGCCCCAGCATTTT.

This clonotype came up many times. The V gene is TRBV20-1, the J gene TRBJ2-4; TRBD2 matches at 15 bases. The germline V gene has CDR1 DFQATT and CDR2 SNEGSKA (reference sequence). The CDR3 has 18 amino acids. V lost 4 bases to trimming and J lost 0 bases; unmatched junction nucleotides: 7. The CDR3 protein is CSATPGLAGGRAKNIQYF. CDR3 sequence (DNA): TGCAGTGCTACTCCGGGACTAGCGGGGGGAAGAGCCAAAAACATTCAGTACTTC.

This clonotype showed up just a few times. The V and J genes are TRBV5-1 and TRBJ2-1, with 9 bases aligning to TRBD2. The CDR3 sequence is 15 residues long. Germline lookup yields CDR1 SGHRS and CDR2 YFSETQ. After removal of 2 bases from V and 8 bases from J, the junction contained 8 bases not matched to a gene. In DNA form, the CDR3 reads TGCGCCAGCAGCTTTGTGGCGGGAGGGCCCTATGAGCAGTTCTTC. This gives the protein CASSFVAGGPYEQFF.

Many counts were recorded for this clonotype. The chain links TRBV29-1 to TRBJ2-2; D may match TRBD1 or TRBD2 (5 bases each). CDR3 length: 14 amino acids. Trimming took off 4 bases at V and 3 bases at J, with 12 bases between the two ends. Germline V gives CDR1 SQVTM, CDR2 ANQGSEA. CDR3 loop: CSVGPRGDTGELFF. The CDR3 DNA follows: TGCAGCGTTGGACCGAGGGGAGACACCGGGGAGCTGTTTTTT.

The V call is TRBV29-1, the J call TRBJ1-5; D gene uncertain. CDR3 length: 13 amino acids. The V end was cut by 6 bases, the J end by 9 bases, with 18 bases between. From germline, CDR1 is SQVTM and CDR2 ANQGSEA. The DNA of the CDR3 is TGCAGCGTGTCACATATAGACCAAGGGCCCCAGCATTTT. This gives the protein CSVSHIDQGPQHF.

The rearrangement joins TRBV29-1 to TRBJ2-3; no clear D. The V gene's germline CDR1 is SQVTM and CDR2 ANQGSEA. This CDR3 is built from 11 residues. The V gene lost 6 bases and the J gene lost 4 bases, with 8 bases spanning the gap. The CDR3 sequence: CSVHWSDTQYF. CDR3 in DNA: TGCAGCGTCCACTGGTCAGATACGCAGTATTTT.

The J gene is TRBJ2-7, the V gene TRBV20-1; TRBD2 might be the D (6 bases). The CDR3 has 12 residues. The V end was cut by 4 bases, the J end by 3 bases, with 10 bases between. Germline V gene sequence: CDR1 DFQATT, CDR2 SNEGSKA (reference sequence). This CDR3 reads CSATGLYYEQYF. The CDR3 DNA follows: TGCAGTGCTACGGGACTTTACTACGAGCAGTACTTC.

This clonotype was observed many times. The CDR3 nucleotides are TGTGCCACCAGCAGAGATCTTCCTGCGGGACTAGCGGGAATAGGGCAGTTCTTC. Amino acid sequence: CATSRDLPAGLAGIGQFF. This sequence joins TRBV15 and TRBJ2-1; 13 bases agree with TRBD2. The CDR3 loop spans 18 amino acids. CDR1 is LNHNV and CDR2 is YYDKDF in the germline V gene (reference sequence). Trimming took 0 bases from V and 12 from J; bases not matched to a gene: 14.

This clonotype was found many times. This sequence joins TRBV10-3 and TRBJ2-2; tentative D call: TRBD2 (6 bases). The CDR3 length is 20 residues. From germline, CDR1 is ENHRY and CDR2 SYGVKD. Trimming left V 7 bases short and J 0 bases short, with 27 bases between. The CDR3, as DNA: TGTGCCATCACTATTAGGCCACCGGGCGGAGGGAGCGCGAACACCGGGGAGCTGTTTTTT. This encodes CAITIRPPGGGSANTGELFF.